This note documents a single TCR beta chain sequence. These data come from a study of blood T cells in healthy people across ages. CDR1 SGDLS and CDR2 YYNGEE come from the germline V gene. This CDR3 region has 16 residues. The V end was cut by 0 bases, the J end by 0 bases, with 7 bases between. With a J-beta primer mix and a sample-barcoded 5' primer, a second PCR ran roughly 6 to 11 cycles. A single record per CDR3 protein comes from TCRdb applying MiXCR to the 5' RACE reads. Seen here are approximately 800,000 distinct CDR3 sequences, 56% observed once, and the top ten hold roughly 25%. This clonotype was sampled from a man in his forties in good health. The sequenced material came from blood. V usage is TRBV9 and J usage is TRBJ2-6; D not certain. CDR3: CASSVEQISGANVLTF. The CDR3 DNA reads TGTGCCAGCAGCGTAGAACAAATCTCTGGGGCCAACGTCCTGACTTTC. Complete variable domain (other parts from reference TRBV9 and TRBJ2-6): DSGVTQTPKHLITATGQRVTLRCSPRSGDLSVYWYQQSLDQGLQFLIQYYNGEERAKGNILERFSAQQFPDLHSELNLSSLELGDSALYFCASSVEQISGANVLTFGAGSRLTVL.